This is a list of T cell receptor beta chains from one sample in a study of CD8 T cells in ankylosing spondylitis. TCRdb used MiXCR to reprocess the 5' RACE reads, holding one entry per CDR3 protein. The table includes about 450,000 distinct CDR3 sequences, roughly 26% detected once. Sequenced: blood, either unsorted or a sorted T cell fraction (not recorded which). Receptors originate from a male donor with ankylosing spondylitis. Each CDR3 is given with its conserved first and last residue. D genes are given only for firm matches. Expanded clones get a size class; other rows say once, few or many, or leave the size out.

J: TRBJ2-1; V: TRBV12-3/TRBV12-4; D: .; size: few; CDR3: CASQATSSYNEQFF; DNA: TGTGCCAGCCAAGCCACGAGCTCCTACAATGAGCAGTTCTTC
J: TRBJ1-1; V: TRBV9; D: .; size: .; CDR3: CASSMTVQMNTEAFF; DNA: TGTGCCAGCAGCATGACAGTCCAAATGAACACTGAAGCTTTCTTT
J: TRBJ1-3; V: TRBV12-3/TRBV12-4; D: .; size: .; CDR3: CASSSRAGVGGNTIYF; DNA: TGTGCCAGCAGCTCCCGAGCAGGGGTTGGTGGAAACACCATATATTTT
J: TRBJ1-1; V: TRBV7-9; D: TRBD1; size: .; CDR3: CASSRQGEWTEAFF; DNA: TGTGCCAGCAGCCGACAGGGGGAGTGGACTGAAGCTTTCTTT
J: TRBJ1-2; V: TRBV5-1; D: .; size: .; CDR3: CASSPTGLSRGSSGYTF; DNA: TGCGCCAGCAGCCCAACCGGCCTTTCTCGGGGATCGTCTGGCTACACCTTC
J: TRBJ2-1; V: TRBV7-9; D: .; size: .; CDR3: CASSSTVSSYNEQFF; DNA: TGTGCCAGCAGCTCTACCGTGAGCTCCTACAATGAGCAGTTCTTC
J: TRBJ1-1; V: TRBV6-1; D: .; size: .; CDR3: CASRRGIGGTEAFF; DNA: TGTGCCAGCAGACGGGGGATCGGGGGCACTGAAGCTTTCTTT
J: TRBJ1-2; V: TRBV5-6; D: .; size: .; CDR3: CASSFKTNYGYTF; DNA: TGTGCCAGCAGCTTTAAGACTAACTATGGCTACACCTTC
J: TRBJ2-3; V: TRBV5-6; D: .; size: .; CDR3: CASSGPLHTDTQYF; DNA: TGTGCCAGCAGCGGACCCCTCCACACAGATACGCAGTATTTT
J: TRBJ2-3; V: TRBV7-2; D: TRBD2; size: .; CDR3: CASSLGTSGSVHTQYF; DNA: TGTGCCAGCAGCTTGGGGACTAGCGGGAGTGTGCATACGCAGTATTTT
J: TRBJ2-3; V: TRBV20-1; D: .; size: many; CDR3: CSARPRQRGSTDTQYF; DNA: TGCAGTGCTAGACCTCGTCAAAGGGGGTCGACAGATACGCAGTATTTT
J: TRBJ2-1; V: TRBV24-1; D: TRBD2; size: few; CDR3: CATSIAGDHNEQFF; DNA: TGTGCCACCAGTATCGCGGGAGACCACAATGAGCAGTTCTTC
J: TRBJ1-1; V: TRBV5-1; D: .; size: .; CDR3: CASSFDGQSWNTEAFF; DNA: TGCGCCAGCAGCTTCGACGGACAGTCCTGGAACACTGAAGCTTTCTTT
J: TRBJ1-1; V: TRBV20-1; D: .; size: .; CDR3: CSARELTDMNTEAFF; DNA: TGCAGTGCTAGAGAGCTAACCGACATGAACACTGAAGCTTTCTTT
J: TRBJ2-5; V: TRBV5-6; D: TRBD1; size: once; CDR3: CASGFPGQGAHGETQYF; DNA: TGTGCCAGCGGCTTTCCGGGACAGGGGGCGCATGGGGAGACCCAGTACTTC
J: TRBJ2-2; V: TRBV20-1; D: .; size: few; CDR3: CSAIPGGFRPTGELFF; DNA: TGCAGTGCTATACCAGGAGGGTTCAGGCCCACCGGGGAGCTGTTTTTT
J: TRBJ2-1; V: TRBV11-3; D: .; size: .; CDR3: CASSSREWDNEQFF; DNA: TGTGCCAGCAGCTCCCGGGAGTGGGACAATGAGCAGTTCTTC
J: TRBJ2-3; V: TRBV7-9; D: .; size: .; CDR3: CASTFSTDTQYF; DNA: TGTGCCAGCACGTTTAGCACAGATACGCAGTATTTT
J: TRBJ2-3; V: TRBV5-1; D: TRBD1; size: .; CDR3: CASSSGQAILFTDTQYF; DNA: TGCGCCAGCAGCTCGGGACAGGCGATACTTTTCACAGATACGCAGTATTTT
J: TRBJ2-7; V: TRBV5-1; D: .; size: .; CDR3: CASSLQGSEQYF; DNA: TGCGCCAGCAGCCTGCAGGGCTCCGAGCAGTACTTC
J: TRBJ1-2; V: TRBV3-1; D: TRBD1; size: few; CDR3: CASSFSTGDLYGYTF; DNA: TGTGCCAGCAGCTTCAGTACAGGGGATCTCTATGGCTACACCTTC
J: TRBJ2-5; V: TRBV7-7; D: .; size: .; CDR3: CASSPNRVGGRETQYF; DNA: TGTGCCAGCAGCCCAAATCGGGTCGGGGGCCGGGAGACCCAGTACTTC
J: TRBJ1-3; V: TRBV5-1; D: .; size: many; CDR3: CASSSTPGGNTIYF; DNA: TGCGCCAGCAGCTCTACGCCGGGAGGAAACACCATATATTTT
J: TRBJ1-1; V: TRBV29-1; D: .; size: .; CDR3: CSVGRTDGGTEAFF; DNA: TGCAGCGTGGGTAGGACAGATGGGGGCACTGAAGCTTTCTTT
J: TRBJ2-5; V: TRBV7-2; D: TRBD2; size: .; CDR3: CASSLDPWGGETQYF; DNA: TGTGCCAGCAGCTTGGACCCTTGGGGGGGAGAGACCCAGTACTTC